Listed below are T cell receptor beta chains from one sample, sequenced in a study of identical twins. TCRdb ran MiXCR on the 5' RACE reads and lists one entry per CDR3 protein. The sample holds fewer than 900,000 distinct CDR3 sequences, around a sixth seen once. The same data also went into a second study, on T cells expressing NK-cell markers.

Sequenced input: PBMCs. These receptors originate from a woman under 30 in good health. CDR3s include the opening cysteine and the closing phenylalanine or tryptophan. A D gene is named only where the DNA matches it firmly. The size field is filled for only some rows; it gives once, few, many or a size class.

cdr3_aa cdr3_nt clone_size v_call d_call j_call
CASSLVGESSPLHF TGTGCCAGCAGTTTAGTCGGGGAAAGTTCACCCCTCCACTTT once TRBV12-3/TRBV12-4 - TRBJ1-6
CASRLAGASGDTQYF TGTGCCAGCAGACTAGCGGGGGCCTCAGGGGATACGCAGTATTTT - TRBV2 TRBD2 TRBJ2-3
CASSVGTAVILAKNIQYF TGTGCCAGCAGCGTCGGGACAGCAGTTATCCTAGCCAAAAACATTCAGTACTTC - TRBV11-2 TRBD1 TRBJ2-4
CASSRDRGSTDTQYF TGTGCCAGCAGCCGGGACAGGGGGAGCACAGATACGCAGTATTTT few TRBV3-1 TRBD1 TRBJ2-3
CASSLATGNNEQFF TGCGCCAGCAGCTTGGCTACAGGGAACAATGAGCAGTTCTTC many TRBV5-1 - TRBJ2-1
CASTSQTDYNEQFF TGTGCCAGCACCTCCCAGACAGACTACAATGAGCAGTTCTTC - TRBV12-3/TRBV12-4 - TRBJ2-1
CASSQRIASSYEQYF TGCGCCAGCAGCCAACGAATAGCGAGCTCCTACGAGCAGTACTTC - TRBV4-1 - TRBJ2-7
CASSQSPLGVYNEQFF TGCGCCAGCAGCCAATCACCCTTGGGAGTCTACAATGAGCAGTTCTTC few TRBV4-3 - TRBJ2-1
CASSVRTKFVDEQFF TGTGCCAGCAGCGTCCGGACTAAGTTCGTTGATGAGCAGTTCTTC few TRBV5-6 - TRBJ2-1
CASSLETGKETQYF TGTGCCAGCAGCTTAGAGACAGGGAAAGAGACCCAGTACTTC - TRBV7-6 TRBD1 TRBJ2-5
CASSPQVGETQYF TGCGCCAGCAGTCCACAGGTGGGAGAGACCCAGTACTTC - TRBV5-1 - TRBJ2-5
CAISEETDTGELFF TGTGCCATCAGTGAAGAGACAGATACCGGGGAGCTGTTTTTT - TRBV10-3 - TRBJ2-2
CSVAGQGGLNSGANVLTF TGCAGCGTTGCAGGACAGGGCGGACTGAACTCTGGGGCCAACGTCCTGACTTTC - TRBV29-1 TRBD1 TRBJ2-6
CASRQDRRLYGYTF TGTGCCAGCAGACAGGACAGGAGGTTGTATGGCTACACCTTC few TRBV6-1 TRBD1 TRBJ1-2
CSAYLEGTQYF TGCAGTGCTTACCTAGAGGGTACGCAGTATTTT once TRBV20-1 - TRBJ2-3
CAISESLIGHTQYF TGTGCCATCAGTGAGTCGTTGATCGGGCATACGCAGTATTTT few TRBV10-3 - TRBJ2-3
CASEDIPGQGGSPYEQYF TGTGCCAGCGAGGACATACCGGGACAGGGCGGATCCCCCTACGAGCAGTACTTC few TRBV28 TRBD1 TRBJ2-7
CASSLADSRTDTQYF TGCGCCAGCAGCTTGGCCGACAGCCGCACAGATACGCAGTATTTT - TRBV5-1 - TRBJ2-3
CASSPRYKTNTGELFF TGTGCCAGCTCACCAAGATACAAGACGAACACCGGGGAGCTGTTTTTT few TRBV18 - TRBJ2-2
CASSFTGTSTYEQYF TGTGCCAGCAGCTTTACCGGGACGTCGACCTACGAGCAGTACTTC few TRBV7-2 - TRBJ2-7
CSASKAGASTGELFF TGCAGTGCTAGTAAGGCCGGGGCTTCCACCGGGGAGCTGTTTTTT few TRBV20-1 - TRBJ2-2
CASSPGPFYGYTF TGTGCCAGCAGCCCCGGACCGTTCTATGGCTACACCTTC few TRBV3-1 - TRBJ1-2
CASRPGPMTYEQFF TGCGCCAGCAGACCGGGACCCATGACCTACGAGCAGTTCTTC many TRBV5-1 - TRBJ2-1
CASSAGYGTDTQYF TGTGCCAGCAGTGCCGGGTACGGGACAGATACGCAGTATTTT - TRBV6-1 - TRBJ2-3
CASRQDRKAFF TGTGCCAGCAGACAAGACCGAAAAGCTTTCTTT few TRBV12-3/TRBV12-4 - TRBJ1-1
CASSLASGQIRYTEAFF TGCGCCAGCAGCTTGGCCTCAGGGCAGATCCGGTACACTGAAGCTTTCTTT few TRBV5-1 - TRBJ1-1
CASSLARSGAGGELFF TGTGCCAGCAGCTTAGCGCGGTCGGGAGCGGGCGGGGAGCTGTTTTTT - TRBV7-2 - TRBJ2-2
CSGGSDYEQYF TGCAGCGGGGGGTCTGACTACGAGCAGTACTTC - TRBV29-1 - TRBJ2-7
CASSQEWGLAGGGEQFF TGCGCCAGCAGCCAAGAATGGGGACTAGCGGGAGGCGGTGAGCAGTTCTTC once TRBV4-1 TRBD2 TRBJ2-1
CASSPSRDRNTEAFF TGCGCCAGCAGCCCCAGTCGGGACAGGAACACTGAAGCTTTCTTT - TRBV5-1 TRBD1 TRBJ1-1
CASSQGSGRGETQYF TGTGCCAGCAGCCAAGGTAGCGGGAGAGGGGAGACCCAGTACTTC - TRBV7-2 TRBD2 TRBJ2-5
CASSHAAGDTQYF TGTGCCAGCAGCCATGCAGCGGGAGATACGCAGTATTTT - TRBV3-1 - TRBJ2-3